These 27 T cell receptor beta chains came from one sample sequenced in a study of blood T cell repertoires in COVID-19. The data were produced by immunoSEQ multiplex PCR, yet TCRdb's version contains in-frame clones alone and is incomplete. Among tens of thousands of clones, around 86% were seen once, and the ten largest hold 28%. Sequencing was done on a sample of peripheral blood. Receptors were obtained from a human donor in a cohort sampled during active COVID-19.

The CDR3 DNA is TGTGCCAGCAGCCCGCAAAGTCGGGTGGACAGGGGCCTTGAAAAACTGTTTTTT. Residues: CASSPQSRVDRGLEKLFF. The V gene is TRBV9, the J gene TRBJ1-4; 9 bases match TRBD1. This CDR3 is built from 18 residues. From germline, CDR1 is SGDLS and CDR2 YYNGEE. The V segment lost 4 bases and the J segment 7 bases; nucleotides outside the gene matches: 17.

The rearrangement links TRBV2 to TRBJ2-3; D may be TRBD1 (5 bases). The CDR3 has 14 amino acids. In germline, CDR1 is SNHLY, CDR2 FYNNEI. V was trimmed by 4 bases and J by 2 bases, leaving 10 bases between them. CDR3 DNA: TGTGCCAGCAGTGCAGGGCGGTTCACAGATACGCAGTATTTT. Translation: CASSAGRFTDTQYF.

In DNA, the CDR3 is TGCGCCAGCAGCTCCCACCCGGGACAGAACACTGAAGCTTTCTTT. This codes for CASSSHPGQNTEAFF. The chain employs TRBV5-1 and TRBJ1-1, with D perhaps TRBD1 (6 bases). The CDR3 sequence is 15 residues long. Trimming took 3 bases from V and 1 from J, leaving 13 bases between them. Looked up from germline, CDR1 is SGHRS and CDR2 is YFSETQ.

V usage is TRBV5-1 and J usage is TRBJ2-6, with 7 bases matching TRBD2. CDR1 and CDR2 from the germline V gene are SGHRS and YFSETQ. J gave up 0 bases and V 4 bases, and 19 bases lay outside the gene matches. This CDR3 has 21 residues. This chain's CDR3 is CASSALGQDPGGGSGANVLTF. The CDR3, as DNA: TGCGCCAGCAGCGCGTTAGGTCAAGACCCGGGGGGAGGCTCTGGGGCCAACGTCCTGACTTTC.

The rearrangement joins TRBV5-1 to TRBJ2-5; 8 positions agree with TRBD1. Germline CDR1 is SGHRS and CDR2 is YFSETQ. J was trimmed by 4 bases and V by 1 base; bases with no gene match: 6. This CDR3 contains 15 residues. The CDR3 region is CASSLRTGSLETQYF. CDR3 coding DNA: TGCGCCAGCAGCTTGCGGACAGGGAGTTTAGAGACCCAGTACTTC.

The chain has TRBV28 and TRBJ2-1; D gene unclear. Trimming took 6 bases from V and 2 from J, leaving 8 bases between them. The CDR3 is made up of 13 amino acids. In germline, CDR1 is MDHEN, CDR2 SYDVKM. The CDR3 is CASRSTPYNEQFF. The CDR3 region has the DNA TGTGCCAGCAGATCGACACCCTACAATGAGCAGTTCTTC.

The chain recombines TRBV21-1 with TRBJ2-3; the table's D gene call, TRBD2, was not cross checked with the DNA. TRBV21-1 is classified as a pseudogene. This CDR3 spans 14 amino acids. CDR3 in amino acids: CASSRKAVTDTQYF. The CDR3 DNA sequence: TGTGCCAGCAGCCGAAAGGCGGTAACAGATACGCAGTATTTT.

The chain employs TRBV18 and TRBJ2-1; D is unresolved. This CDR3 region has 15 residues. The germline gives CDR1 KGHSH, CDR2 LQKENI. Deletions cut 2 bases from V and 8 bases from J, with 16 bases between. The CDR3, as DNA: TGTGCCAGCTCACCAGGCCCGTCCCAAAGCGATGAGCAGTTCTTC. This sequence encodes CASSPGPSQSDEQFF.

The V call is TRBV7-9, the J call TRBJ1-6, with D unresolved. The germline V and J ends were trimmed by 2 bases and 3 bases, with 8 bases remaining between them. The V gene's germline CDR1 is SEHNR and CDR2 FQNEAQ (reference sequence). The CDR3 extends over 15 amino acids. CDR3 protein: CASSLPSLYNSPLHF. CDR3 nucleotides: TGTGCCAGCAGCTTACCCTCCCTCTATAATTCACCCCTCCACTTT.

The rearrangement uses TRBV7-9 and TRBJ2-7, with a possible D match to TRBD2 (6 bases). With 4 bases removed from V and 6 bases from J, the gap between germline ends came to 25 bases. This CDR3 spans 17 amino acids. The germline CDR1 and CDR2 sequences are SEHNR and FQNEAQ (reference sequence). CDR3 bases: TGTGCCAGCAGCTCTTTCGGCGGGGAAAGGACGGTTTTCGAGCAGTACTTC. Translating it yields CASSSFGGERTVFEQYF. Full variable domain (outside the CDR3, taken from reference TRBV7-9 and TRBJ2-7): DTGVSQNPRHKITKRGQNVTFRCDPISEHNRLYWYRQTLGQGPEFLTYFQNEAQLEKSRLLSDRFSAERPKGSFSTLEIQRTEQGDSAMYLCASSSFGGERTVFEQYFGPGTRLTVT.

The V call is TRBV6-1, the J call TRBJ1-1; D gene ambiguous. The V end was cut by 3 bases, the J end by 1 base, with 6 bases between. Germline CDR1 MNHNS, CDR2 SASEGT. The CDR3 is 13 residues long. The CDR3 DNA reads as TGTGCCAGCAGTGAGGGGAGGAACACTGAAGCTTTCTTT. Protein sequence: CASSEGRNTEAFF.

The CDR3 sequence: CASSKIQGNYEQYF. The DNA of the CDR3 is TGTGCCAGCAGCAAGATACAGGGAAACTACGAGCAGTACTTC. The chain links TRBV7-2 to TRBJ2-7, with D perhaps TRBD1 (6 bases). Per germline, CDR1 SGHTA and CDR2 FQGNSA. The CDR3 runs to 14 residues. Trimming stripped 5 bases from V and 3 bases from J, with 14 bases between. The full variable domain, its missing parts supplied by reference TRBV7-2 and TRBJ2-7, is GAGVSQSPSNKVTEKGKDVELRCDPISGHTALYWYRQSLGQGLEFLIYFQGNSAPDKSGLPSDRFSAERTGGSVSTLTIQRTQQEDSAVYLCASSKIQGNYEQYFGPGTRLTVT.

J is TRBJ1-4 and V is TRBV30, with TRBD1 as a possible D gene (5 bases). Trimming pared 3 bases from V and 5 bases from J, leaving 10 bases between. This CDR3 has 13 residues. Germline assignment: CDR1 GTSNPN and CDR2 SVGIG (reference sequence). CDR3 loop: CAWRRQGNEKLFF. As DNA, the CDR3 is TGTGCCTGGAGGAGGCAGGGAAATGAAAAACTGTTTTTT.

CDR3 in DNA: TGTGCCAGCAGCCCACCGACAGGGGAACACAATGAGCAGTTCTTC. It specifies CASSPPTGEHNEQFF. V gene TRBV9 combines with J gene TRBJ2-1, with 8 bases identical to TRBD1. The V segment lost 4 bases and the J segment 5 bases; nucleotides outside the gene matches: 8. The CDR3 totals 15 residues. Germline V gene sequence: CDR1 SGDLS, CDR2 YYNGEE. Looking up the rest from reference TRBV9 and TRBJ2-1 gives the full variable domain: DSGVTQTPKHLITATGQRVTLRCSPRSGDLSVYWYQQSLDQGLQFLIQYYNGEERAKGNILERFSAQQFPDLHSELNLSSLELGDSALYFCASSPPTGEHNEQFFGPGTRLTVL.

The gene calls are TRBV3-1 (or the pseudogene TRBV3-2) and TRBJ1-2; TRBD1 is a possible D gene (5 bases). This CDR3 is 14 amino acids long. The germline CDR1 and CDR2 sequences are LGHDT and YNNKEL (reference sequence). Trimming took off 4 bases at V and 5 bases at J, with 14 bases between the two ends. This chain's CDR3 is CASSREGRGYGYTF. CDR3 coding DNA: TGTGCCAGCAGCCGCGAGGGACGGGGGTATGGCTACACCTTC.

The rearrangement links TRBV29-1 to TRBJ2-3, with D uncertain. CDR3 length: 13 amino acids. The germline V gene encodes CDR1 SQVTM and CDR2 ANQGSEA. V was clipped by 7 bases and J by 3 bases, with 14 bases between them. The CDR3 DNA sequence: TGCAGCGCCATCATCCCAGAAACAGATACGCAGTATTTT. Its translation: CSAIIPETDTQYF.

This chain uses TRBV5-1 with TRBJ2-1; 10 bases agree with TRBD2. Germline V gene data show CDR1 as SGHRS and CDR2 as YFSETQ. The ends lost 4 bases at V and 5 bases at J; junction bases unmatched: 3. The CDR3 consists of 14 residues. In DNA, the CDR3 is TGCGCCAGCAGCGAGGGGACTAGCGACAATGAGCAGTTCTTC. Protein: CASSEGTSDNEQFF. Together with reference TRBV5-1 and TRBJ2-1, the CDR3 gives the full variable domain: KAGVTQTPRYLIKTRGQQVTLSCSPISGHRSVSWYQQTPGQGLQFLFEYFSETQRNKGNFPGRFSGRQFSNSRSEMNVSTLELGDSALYLCASSEGTSDNEQFFGPGTRLTVL.

This CDR3 is CASSSNRDIAYEQYF. For the CDR3, the DNA is TGTGCCAGCAGTTCAAACCGGGACATTGCCTACGAGCAGTACTTC. J is TRBJ2-7 and V is TRBV28, with D possibly matching TRBD1 (6 bases). CDR1 is MDHEN and CDR2 is SYDVKM in the germline V gene. The CDR3 is 15 residues long. The V end was cut by 4 bases, the J end by 2 bases, with 15 bases between. Drawing the rest from reference TRBV28 and TRBJ2-7, the complete variable domain is DVKVTQSSRYLVKRTGEKVFLECVQDMDHENMFWYRQDPGLGLRLIYFSYDVKMKEKGDIPEGYSVSREKKERFSLILESASTNQTSMYLCASSSNRDIAYEQYFGPGTRLTVT.

The J gene is TRBJ2-1, the V gene TRBV5-4, with TRBD1 matching 7 bases. The V and J ends lost 3 bases and 4 bases, in that order; junction bases with no gene match: 10. The CDR3 is 16 amino acids. CDR1 is SGHNT and CDR2 is YYREEE in the germline V gene (reference sequence). The CDR3 loop reads CASSSTRDSLYNEQFF. The CDR3 nucleotides read TGTGCCAGCAGCTCGACCCGGGACAGTTTATACAATGAGCAGTTCTTC.

The rearrangement links TRBV7-9 to TRBJ2-1; D might be TRBD1 (6 bases). The CDR3 sequence is 14 residues long. Trimming pared 8 bases from V and 8 bases from J, leaving 19 bases between. Germline V gene lookup returns CDR1 SEHNR and CDR2 FQNEAQ (reference sequence). The CDR3 loop is CASALQGISYEQFF. The CDR3 coding sequence is TGTGCCAGCGCTTTGCAGGGGATCTCCTATGAGCAGTTCTTC.

The rearrangement links TRBV5-1 to TRBJ1-6, with TRBD1 matching 11 bases. The CDR3 has 17 residues. Germline lookup yields CDR1 SGHRS and CDR2 YFSETQ. V dropped 1 base and J dropped 8; count of bases not matched to a gene: 8. For the CDR3, the DNA is TGCGCCAGCAGCTTGCCAGGACAGGGGGCAGGGGATTCACCCCTCCACTTT. Its translation: CASSLPGQGAGDSPLHF.

The CDR3 spells CASSQPRRLAGNSYNEQFF. Here the CDR3 DNA reads TGTGCCAGCAGCCAGCCCCGTAGGCTAGCGGGGAACTCCTACAATGAGCAGTTCTTC. V usage is TRBV7-9 and J usage is TRBJ2-1, with 9 bases lining up with TRBD2. The CDR3 is 19 amino acids. Germline V gene data show CDR1 as SEHNR and CDR2 as FQNEAQ (reference sequence). After removal of 5 bases from V and 0 bases from J, the junction contained 14 bases not matched to a gene.

The chain links TRBV7-2 to TRBJ2-5; D is perhaps TRBD2 (6 bases). CDR1 is SGHTA and CDR2 is FQGNSA in the germline V gene. This CDR3 contains 16 residues. Trimming removed 5 bases from V and 3 bases from J, with 19 bases in between. This CDR3 is CASSKNLAEEKETQYF. CDR3 in DNA: TGTGCCAGCAGCAAAAACTTAGCGGAAGAAAAAGAGACCCAGTACTTC.

The gene calls are TRBV5-6 and TRBJ2-2; 10 nucleotides agree with TRBD2. The trim removed 5 bases at V and 4 bases at J, leaving 8 bases unmatched. The germline gives CDR1 SGHDT, CDR2 YYEEEE. There are 16 residues in the CDR3. The CDR3 sequence: CASSSWTSGPTGELFF. The DNA for the CDR3 is TGTGCCAGCAGTTCGTGGACTAGCGGTCCCACCGGGGAGCTGTTTTTT.

This chain connects TRBV5-1 to TRBJ2-2; 9 nucleotides line up with TRBD1. The CDR3 runs to 15 residues. The germline V gene encodes CDR1 SGHRS and CDR2 YFSETQ. Germline trimming cut 4 bases from V and 4 bases from J; bases unmatched to any gene: 5. The CDR3 region is CASSGGQGGTGELFF. CDR3 DNA: TGCGCCAGCAGCGGGGGACAGGGCGGCACCGGGGAGCTGTTTTTT.

This sequence joins TRBV5-1 and TRBJ1-3; 7 bases line up with TRBD1. The CDR3 contains 16 residues. Trimming took 2 bases from V and 3 from J; bases not matched to a gene: 8. In germline, CDR1 is SGHRS, CDR2 YFSETQ. CDR3 sequence: CASSLGPTGSGNTIYF. CDR3 DNA sequence: TGCGCCAGCAGCTTAGGGCCGACAGGGAGTGGAAACACCATATATTTT. The full variable domain, with the rest looked up from reference TRBV5-1 and TRBJ1-3, is KAGVTQTPRYLIKTRGQQVTLSCSPISGHRSVSWYQQTPGQGLQFLFEYFSETQRNKGNFPGRFSGRQFSNSRSEMNVSTLELGDSALYLCASSLGPTGSGNTIYFGEGSWLTVV.

The gene calls are TRBV9 and TRBJ2-3; TRBD1 matches at 7 bases. V lost 2 bases, J lost 4 bases, and 7 bases stayed unmatched. The length of the CDR3 is 15 residues. CDR1 is SGDLS and CDR2 is YYNGEE in the germline V gene. The CDR3 region has the DNA TGTGCCAGCAGCGTTACGGACAGGTCAGCAGATACGCAGTATTTT. Translation: CASSVTDRSADTQYF.